This TCR beta chain was obtained from a study of blood T cell repertoires in COVID-19. Libraries were prepared by immunoSEQ multiplex PCR; TCRdb keeps only in-frame clonotypes and omits some of them. The table lists 85,000 to 130,000 clones, 65% to 90% of them singletons. The CDR3 contains 13 residues. Germline V gene sequence: CDR1 SGHRS, CDR2 YFSETQ. Trimming removed 4 bases from V and 4 bases from J; junction bases left unmatched: 2. The chain uses TRBV5-1 and TRBJ2-7; 10 nucleotides agree with TRBD1. Source material: PBMCs or T cells enriched from blood (not recorded which). This TCR derives from a woman in her forties or fifties who had recovered from COVID-19. The CDR3 loop is CASSRGQGYEQYF. CDR3 sequence (DNA): TGCGCCAGCAGCAGGGGACAGGGGTACGAGCAGTACTTC. The full variable domain, in which reference TRBV5-1 and TRBJ2-7 provide the parts outside the CDR3, is KAGVTQTPRYLIKTRGQQVTLSCSPISGHRSVSWYQQTPGQGLQFLFEYFSETQRNKGNFPGRFSGRQFSNSRSEMNVSTLELGDSALYLCASSRGQGYEQYFGPGTRLTVT.